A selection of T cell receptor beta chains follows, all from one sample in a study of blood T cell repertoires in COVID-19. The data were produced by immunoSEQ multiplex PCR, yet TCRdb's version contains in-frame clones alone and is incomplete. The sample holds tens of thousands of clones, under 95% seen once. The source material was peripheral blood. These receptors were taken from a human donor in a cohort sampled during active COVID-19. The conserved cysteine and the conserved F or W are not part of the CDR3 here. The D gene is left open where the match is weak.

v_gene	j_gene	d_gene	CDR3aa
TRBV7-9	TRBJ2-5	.	ASSLGQGLGTQY
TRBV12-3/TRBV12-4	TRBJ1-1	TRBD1	ASSSGQDTEAF
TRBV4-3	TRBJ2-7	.	ASSQAVGGGGEQY
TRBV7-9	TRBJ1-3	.	ASSPPSGRVSGNTIY
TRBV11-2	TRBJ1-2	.	ASSSLQNYGYT
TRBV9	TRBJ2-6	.	ASSVHNWSSGANVLT
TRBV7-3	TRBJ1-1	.	ASSRGSRGQAF
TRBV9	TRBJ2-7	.	ASSVAYGVSYEQY
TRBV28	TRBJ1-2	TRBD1	ASSSPGQGVEGGYT
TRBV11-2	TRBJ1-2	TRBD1	ASRPNRGAPGDYGYT
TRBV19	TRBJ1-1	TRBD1	ASSTDGQGRAEAF
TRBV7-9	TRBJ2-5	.	ASSLGRPPLTYQETQY
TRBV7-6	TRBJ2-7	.	ASSSREQDGYEQY
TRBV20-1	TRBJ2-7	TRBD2	SASSGGAYEQY
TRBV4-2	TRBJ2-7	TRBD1	ASSPPGQGPSSYEQY
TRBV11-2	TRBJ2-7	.	ASSLVGANQDYSYEQY
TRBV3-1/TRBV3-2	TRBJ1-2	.	ASSQAVIINPPNYGYT
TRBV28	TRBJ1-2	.	ASSPRTQGKDGYT
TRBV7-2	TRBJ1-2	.	ASSEPGRDGYGYT
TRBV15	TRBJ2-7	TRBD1	ATSRDRDRSEQY
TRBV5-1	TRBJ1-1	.	ASSLTGLGTEAF
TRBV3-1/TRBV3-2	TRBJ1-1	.	ASSQDWGGRDTEAF
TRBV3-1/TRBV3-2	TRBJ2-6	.	ASSPLPDRISGANVLT
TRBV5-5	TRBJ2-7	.	ASSWASFGSYEQY
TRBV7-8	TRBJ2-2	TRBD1	ASSPHTGVLLTGELF
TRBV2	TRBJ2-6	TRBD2	ASRATSGGTSGANVLT
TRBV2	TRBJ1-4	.	ASSQTNEKLF
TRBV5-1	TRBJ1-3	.	ASSPGQRNTIY
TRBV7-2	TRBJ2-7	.	ASSSVRTGISYEQY
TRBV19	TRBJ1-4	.	ASSIAKGPNEKLF
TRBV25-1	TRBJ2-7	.	ASSDPRRGFC
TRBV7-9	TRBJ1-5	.	ASSLGDQPQH
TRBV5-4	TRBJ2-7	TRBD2	ASSPPGGRNEQY
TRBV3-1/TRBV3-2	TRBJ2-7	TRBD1	ASSPVPGGQGVSYEQY
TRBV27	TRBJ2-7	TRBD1	ASSQGTAYEQY